These T cell receptor beta chains were read from a single sample in a study of response to subunit inactivated influenza vaccine. MiXCR, applied by TCRdb to the RT-PCR reads, yields one record per CDR3 protein. The sample yields fewer than 650,000 distinct CDR3 sequences, 10% to 15% seen once. Sequencing was performed on PBMCs from blood, taken 40 to 50 days after vaccination. These receptors originate from a man aged 50 to 60 who received an inactivated influenza vaccine. The CDR3 runs from the conserved cysteine through the conserved F or W. The order of the fields is clone size, V gene, J gene, CDR3 protein. Only some rows state a clone size, as once, few, many or a class for expanded clones.

clone size: few
V gene: TRBV4-2
J gene: TRBJ1-2
CDR3 protein: CASSQDQGPYGYTF

clone size: few
V gene: TRBV7-8
J gene: TRBJ1-6
CDR3 protein: CASSLGQGYNSPLHF

clone size: few
V gene: TRBV20-1
J gene: TRBJ2-1
CDR3 protein: CSAIRISGWDNEQFF

clone size: NA
V gene: TRBV19
J gene: TRBJ2-1
CDR3 protein: CASSIVAGVSEQFF

clone size: NA
V gene: TRBV28
J gene: TRBJ1-2
CDR3 protein: CASSPGTGRSYGYTF

clone size: few
V gene: TRBV10-3
J gene: TRBJ2-7
CDR3 protein: CAIRAGPHEQYF

clone size: few
V gene: TRBV18
J gene: TRBJ2-7
CDR3 protein: CASSLAGITYEQYF

clone size: few
V gene: TRBV6-1
J gene: TRBJ2-7
CDR3 protein: CASSDRAGLSYEQYF

clone size: few
V gene: TRBV29-1
J gene: TRBJ2-7
CDR3 protein: CSVEKLAPTYEQYF

clone size: NA
V gene: TRBV27
J gene: TRBJ2-7
CDR3 protein: CASSRGSSSYEQYF

clone size: few
V gene: TRBV5-1
J gene: TRBJ2-3
CDR3 protein: CASSLAGEEDTQYF

clone size: few
V gene: TRBV12-3/TRBV12-4
J gene: TRBJ2-7
CDR3 protein: CASSRLGRYEQYF

clone size: few
V gene: TRBV6-5
J gene: TRBJ2-7
CDR3 protein: CASSYRAGTGDYEQYF

clone size: many
V gene: TRBV11-2
J gene: TRBJ2-1
CDR3 protein: CASSLDRKDGEQFF

clone size: NA
V gene: TRBV12-3/TRBV12-4
J gene: TRBJ2-1
CDR3 protein: CASMRGRVGGEQFF

clone size: many
V gene: TRBV5-1
J gene: TRBJ2-2
CDR3 protein: CASRATNTGELFF

clone size: many
V gene: TRBV20-1
J gene: TRBJ2-7
CDR3 protein: CSAREVAGSYEQYF

clone size: few
V gene: TRBV11-2
J gene: TRBJ2-3
CDR3 protein: CASSADILIAVADTQYF

clone size: few
V gene: TRBV28
J gene: TRBJ2-5
CDR3 protein: CASRSPRQETQYF

clone size: few
V gene: TRBV4-2
J gene: TRBJ2-3
CDR3 protein: CASSQGQRGRTDTQYF

clone size: few
V gene: TRBV6-1
J gene: TRBJ1-2
CDR3 protein: CASSTSTGLNYGYTF

clone size: few
V gene: TRBV6-5
J gene: TRBJ2-5
CDR3 protein: CASSSPGLAGGYQETQYF

clone size: few
V gene: TRBV10-3
J gene: TRBJ1-1
CDR3 protein: CAIRAGRDDTEAFF

clone size: few
V gene: TRBV28
J gene: TRBJ2-1
CDR3 protein: CASSYEREVNNEQFF

clone size: NA
V gene: TRBV7-2
J gene: TRBJ2-7
CDR3 protein: CASSLLGQGRMQYF

clone size: few
V gene: TRBV10-3
J gene: TRBJ2-3
CDR3 protein: CALRGGPTDTQYF

clone size: NA
V gene: TRBV6-6
J gene: TRBJ2-7
CDR3 protein: CASSYGLQSLTEQYF

clone size: NA
V gene: TRBV20-1
J gene: TRBJ1-1
CDR3 protein: CSARAVQYNTEAFF

clone size: many
V gene: TRBV12-3/TRBV12-4
J gene: TRBJ2-7
CDR3 protein: CASSLDGRYEQYF

clone size: NA
V gene: TRBV6-2/TRBV6-3
J gene: TRBJ1-2
CDR3 protein: CASSPTGGGYTF

clone size: few
V gene: TRBV6-2/TRBV6-3
J gene: TRBJ2-5
CDR3 protein: CASSYSGTVLTIHDRETQYF

clone size: NA
V gene: TRBV27
J gene: TRBJ1-1
CDR3 protein: CASSWGGDTEAFF

clone size: few
V gene: TRBV27
J gene: TRBJ2-7
CDR3 protein: CASSLYRDRATEQYF

clone size: few
V gene: TRBV5-1
J gene: TRBJ1-4
CDR3 protein: CASSLDGVSTQNEKLFF

clone size: few
V gene: TRBV12-3/TRBV12-4
J gene: TRBJ1-5
CDR3 protein: CASSSVGQELYSNQPQHF